The 30 T cell receptor beta chains in this list originate from one sample, sequenced in a study of T cell repertoires in MIS-A myocarditis. Assay used: immunoSEQ multiplex PCR; TCRdb lists only in-frame clones, some missing. There are 5,000 to 6,000 clones in the sample; around 75% occur only once, and 50% to 75% lies in the top ten. The sample was interventricular septum heart tissue obtained at autopsy. These receptors originate from a man aged 18 to 35 with fulminant myocarditis from multisystem inflammatory syndrome in adults (MIS-A) after COVID-19.

Judged by abundance, this clone is large. This rearrangement joins TRBV24-1 to TRBJ1-5; the D is unclear. CDR3 length: 14 residues. Germline CDR1 and CDR2: KGHDR and SFDVKD. Trimming shortened V by 0 bases and J by 3 bases, and 5 bases separated the two germline ends. CDR3 amino acids: CATSDLSINQPQHF. CDR3 coding DNA: TGTGCCACCAGTGATTTGTCCATCAATCAGCCCCAGCATTTT.

This clone was seen just once. The chain combines TRBV5-1 with TRBJ2-6; D is possibly TRBD1 (5 bases). Germline V gives CDR1 SGHRS, CDR2 YFSETQ. V lost 0 bases, J lost 4 bases, and 8 bases lay in between. The length of the CDR3 is 15 residues. DNA for the CDR3: TGCGCCAGCAGCTTGGTGGCAGGGGGGGCCAACGTCCTGACTTTC. Translated, it gives CASSLVAGGANVLTF.

This sequence joins TRBV18 and TRBJ2-7; 9 bases match TRBD1. Germline assignment: CDR1 KGHSH and CDR2 LQKENI. V dropped 3 bases and J dropped 6; count of bases not matched to a gene: 9. CDR3 length: 15 amino acids. CDR3 in DNA: TGTGCCAGCTCACCTCCCGCGGGACAGGGATTCGAGCAGTACTTC. Protein product: CASSPPAGQGFEQYF.

The rearrangement links TRBV5-1 to TRBJ1-5; the D gene is possibly TRBD1 (6 bases). CDR3 length: 16 residues. Trimming stripped 0 bases from V and 4 bases from J, with 14 bases between. Looked up from germline, CDR1 is SGHRS and CDR2 is YFSETQ. CDR3 residues: CASSLGPRGFNQPQHF. CDR3 bases: TGCGCCAGCAGCTTGGGTCCCAGGGGATTTAATCAGCCCCAGCATTTT.

This clone was found once. The sample carries other DNA sequences with the same CDR3. This chain connects TRBV28 to TRBJ1-1; D gene uncertain. V was trimmed by 4 bases and J by 6 bases, leaving 9 bases between them. The CDR3 extends over 12 amino acids. Germline values: CDR1 MDHEN, CDR2 SYDVKM. The CDR3 nucleotides read TGTGCCAGCAGTTCCACAACTTCTGAAGCTTTCTTT. Protein: CASSSTTSEAFF.

The V gene is TRBV2, the J gene TRBJ2-5; D is unresolved. Germline values: CDR1 SNHLY, CDR2 FYNNEI. V lost 6 bases and J lost 3, with 17 bases in between. The CDR3 is 15 amino acids. CDR3 residues: CASSLTFRREETQYF. As DNA, the CDR3 is TGTGCCAGCAGCCTCACGTTTCGTCGGGAAGAGACCCAGTACTTC.

This sequence joins TRBV4-2 and TRBJ2-7; 9 bases map to TRBD2. Germline CDR1 and CDR2: LGHNA and YNFKEQ. This CDR3 has 15 amino acids. V lost 4 bases to trimming and J lost 4 bases; unmatched junction nucleotides: 8. The CDR3 nucleotides read TGTGCCAGCAGCCGTACGACTAGCGGAGATTACGAGCAGTACTTC. Translating it yields CASSRTTSGDYEQYF.

The rearrangement uses TRBV7-6 and TRBJ1-4, with D uncertain. The CDR3 length is 15 residues. Trimming pared 5 bases from V and 4 bases from J, leaving 14 bases between. Germline V CDR1 and CDR2: SGHVS, FNYEAQ. This chain's CDR3 is CASSPVLQYNEKLFF. The CDR3 DNA is TGTGCCAGCAGCCCAGTCCTACAGTATAATGAAAAACTGTTTTTT. Variable domain in full (rest from reference TRBV7-6 and TRBJ1-4): GAGVSQSPRYKVTKRGQDVALRCDPISGHVSLYWYRQALGQGPEFLTYFNYEAQQDKSGLPNDRFSAERPEGSISTLTIQRTEQRDSAMYRCASSPVLQYNEKLFFGSGTQLSVL.

The rearrangement links TRBV28 to TRBJ2-7; 7 bases are shared with TRBD2. The CDR3 has 12 residues. The trim removed 11 bases at V and 9 bases at J, leaving 13 bases unmatched. Germline lookup yields CDR1 MDHEN and CDR2 SYDVKM. CDR3 sequence: CAGERLGGTQYF. CDR3 DNA sequence: TGTGCCGGCGAACGCCTCGGGGGGACGCAGTACTTC.

The chain uses TRBV30 and TRBJ2-2, with a tentative D call TRBD1 (6 bases). The CDR3 contains 14 residues. CDR1 is GTSNPN and CDR2 is SVGIG in the germline V gene (reference sequence). V lost 3 bases to trimming and J lost 3 bases, with 11 bases between them. The CDR3 DNA reads as TGTGCCTGGAGCCGAGGGGGTGACACCGGGGAGCTGTTTTTT. Protein product: CAWSRGGDTGELFF.

The genes are TRBV11-2 and TRBJ2-7; perhaps TRBD2 as D (6 bases). The germline CDR1 and CDR2 sequences are SGHAT and FQNNGV. The CDR3 extends over 15 amino acids. The V gene lost 5 bases and the J gene lost 0 bases, with 14 bases spanning the gap. The CDR3 DNA follows: TGTGCCAGCAGCGTTTCTAGCGCGAGCTCCTACGAGCAGTACTTC. It is translated as CASSVSSASSYEQYF.

V and J are TRBV9 and TRBJ2-5, with 7 bases identical to TRBD1. Germline lookup yields CDR1 SGDLS and CDR2 YYNGEE. V gave up 5 bases and J gave up 2 bases; unmatched junction bases: 9. The CDR3 totals 15 residues. The CDR3 region has the DNA TGTGCCAGCAGTGAGACCCGGGACAGTCAAGAGACCCAGTACTTC. This translates into CASSETRDSQETQYF.

The V call is TRBV27, the J call TRBJ2-3; TRBD2 aligns across 10 bases. V was pared by 5 bases and J by 3 bases, with 8 bases of the junction left unmatched. CDR1 and CDR2 (germline): MNHEY, SMNVEV (reference sequence). There are 16 residues in the CDR3. Here the CDR3 DNA reads TGTGCCAGCAGTGCCCTAGCGGGAGTGGGGACAGATACGCAGTATTTT. Protein: CASSALAGVGTDTQYF.

V gene TRBV27 combines with J gene TRBJ2-1; 9 bases agree with TRBD2. CDR1 MNHEY and CDR2 SMNVEV come from the germline V gene (reference sequence). The CDR3 extends over 14 amino acids. With V trimmed by 4 bases and J by 5 bases, 3 bases remained unmatched. The CDR3 region has the DNA TGTGCCAGCAGTTCTAGGACTAGCGACAATGAGCAGTTCTTC. This codes for CASSSRTSDNEQFF.

V is TRBV5-1 and J is TRBJ2-3; D gene ambiguous. Germline CDR1 reads SGHRS; CDR2 reads YFSETQ. CDR3 length equals 13 residues. V shed 3 bases and J shed 2 bases, with 7 bases lying between them. For the CDR3, the DNA is TGCGCCAGCAGCTCGTTCCCCACAGATACGCAGTATTTT. Amino acids: CASSSFPTDTQYF.

The chain couples TRBV3-1 (or the pseudogene TRBV3-2) to TRBJ2-1, with a weak D call TRBD2 (6 bases). Trimming removed 4 bases from V and 4 bases from J, with 17 bases in between. This CDR3 has 16 amino acids. Germline V gives CDR1 LGHDT, CDR2 YNNKEL (reference sequence). The CDR3: CASSPPRVAVYNEQFF. DNA of the CDR3: TGTGCCAGCAGCCCCCCTCGGGTAGCGGTTTACAATGAGCAGTTCTTC.

This clone was found a few times. This chain joins TRBV19 and TRBJ1-5, with D maybe TRBD1 (5 bases). Germline values: CDR1 LNHDA, CDR2 SQIVND (reference sequence). V was clipped by 3 bases and J by 1 base, with 10 bases between them. The CDR3 has 15 residues. The CDR3 nucleotides read TGTGCCAGTAGTATCGGGACGGCGAGCAATCAGCCCCAGCATTTT. Translating it yields CASSIGTASNQPQHF.

The gene calls are TRBV7-2 and TRBJ2-3; D not resolved. The germline V gene encodes CDR1 SGHTA and CDR2 FQGNSA. V was pared by 5 bases and J by 2 bases, with 5 bases between. The CDR3 sequence is 12 residues long. CDR3: CASSSSTDTQYF. The DNA for the CDR3 is TGTGCCAGCAGCAGTTCCACAGATACGCAGTATTTT.

The rearrangement uses TRBV28 and TRBJ2-7, with D maybe TRBD1 (6 bases). Germline CDR1 and CDR2: MDHEN and SYDVKM. CDR3 length equals 15 residues. V shed 7 bases and J shed 1 base, with 17 bases lying between them. Here the CDR3 DNA reads TGTGCCAGCACCACTGACAGGTTAGCATCCTACGAGCAGTACTTC. It is translated as CASTTDRLASYEQYF.

V gene TRBV20-1 combines with J gene TRBJ1-1; D is unclear. Trimming shortened V by 3 bases and J by 8 bases, and 13 bases separated the two germline ends. Per the germline V gene, CDR1 is DFQATT and CDR2 is SNEGSKA (reference sequence). This CDR3 contains 12 residues. The CDR3 sequence is CSASPRLWEAFF. The DNA for the CDR3 is TGCAGTGCTAGTCCTAGGCTTTGGGAAGCTTTCTTT.

The chain recombines TRBV4-2 with TRBJ2-1; D not certain. Germline CDR1 is LGHNA and CDR2 is YNFKEQ. There are 13 residues in the CDR3. V lost 0 bases, J lost 8 bases, and 8 bases lay in between. CDR3 coding DNA: TGTGCCAGCAGCCAAGAACAAGGTCATGAGCAGTTCTTC. Its translation: CASSQEQGHEQFF.

The rearrangement uses TRBV28 and TRBJ1-1, with 9 bases lining up with TRBD1. Trimming removed 5 bases from V and 4 bases from J; junction bases left unmatched: 11. This CDR3 is built from 16 residues. Germline assignment: CDR1 MDHEN and CDR2 SYDVKM. This CDR3 is CASSTGLMTGGTEAFF. In DNA form, the CDR3 reads TGTGCCAGCAGTACCGGGCTAATGACAGGGGGCACTGAAGCTTTCTTT.

This chain joins TRBV7-2 and TRBJ1-4; a possible D gene is TRBD1 (6 bases). The V gene lost 3 bases and the J gene lost 6 bases, with 11 bases spanning the gap. From germline, CDR1 is SGHTA and CDR2 FQGNSA. The CDR3 totals 14 residues. The CDR3 reads CASSFRGYDEKLFF. The CDR3, as DNA: TGTGCCAGCAGCTTTAGGGGGTACGATGAAAAACTGTTTTTT.

The chain combines TRBV4-3 with TRBJ1-5; D is uncertain. CDR1 and CDR2 from the germline V gene are LGHNA and YSLEER. CDR3 length equals 13 residues. Trimming cost V 1 base and J 5 bases, with 6 bases left between them. The CDR3 loop is CASSQGRDQPQHF. The CDR3 bases are TGCGCCAGCAGCCAAGGCCGGGATCAGCCCCAGCATTTT.

This clone turned up a few times. The DNA for the CDR3 is TGTGCCAGCAGTGCCCTTGGGTTTCTCAATCAGCCCCAGCATTTT. Amino acids: CASSALGFLNQPQHF. The chain couples TRBV28 to TRBJ1-5, with D unclear. Trimming removed 5 bases at V and 3 bases at J, with 14 bases between. This CDR3 region has 15 residues. Germline values: CDR1 MDHEN, CDR2 SYDVKM.

There are a few counts of this clone. The chain joins TRBV19 to TRBJ1-1, with D hard to call. This CDR3 region has 15 residues. Trimming removed 2 bases from V and 1 base from J, with 11 bases in between. From germline, CDR1 is LNHDA and CDR2 SQIVND (reference sequence). The CDR3 DNA reads as TGTGCCAGTAGTATATTGGGTTTCAAGAACACTGAAGCTTTCTTT. It encodes CASSILGFKNTEAFF.

This clone was detected only a few times. The chain has TRBV4-2 and TRBJ1-1, with a weak D call TRBD1 (5 bases). The V gene's germline CDR1 is LGHNA and CDR2 YNFKEQ. Trimming shortened V by 1 base and J by 1 base, and 10 bases separated the two germline ends. The CDR3 has 15 amino acids. The CDR3 nucleotides are TGTGCCAGCAGCCAAGGGGACGGTGGGAACACTGAAGCTTTCTTT. Translated: CASSQGDGGNTEAFF.

The CDR3 here is CASSLWSGTYEQYF. CDR3 nucleotides: TGTGCCAGCAGCTTGTGGTCAGGTACCTACGAGCAGTACTTC. This chain connects TRBV5-4 to TRBJ2-7; D gene uncertain. In germline, CDR1 is SGHNT, CDR2 YYREEE (reference sequence). CDR3 length: 14 residues. Trimming shortened V by 1 base and J by 2 bases, and 10 bases separated the two germline ends.

This sequence joins TRBV11-2 and TRBJ1-1; 9 bases are shared with TRBD1. V shed 5 bases and J 2 bases; nucleotides not matched to a gene: 9. The CDR3 has 16 residues. Germline CDR1 reads SGHAT; CDR2 reads FQNNGV. The CDR3 protein is CASSRIQGAGNTEAFF. The DNA of the CDR3 is TGTGCCAGCAGCCGTATACAGGGGGCCGGAAACACTGAAGCTTTCTTT.

The genes are TRBV10-2 and TRBJ1-1; D might be TRBD1 (6 bases). This CDR3 region has 12 residues. V lost 6 bases and J lost 5, with 10 bases in between. The germline gives CDR1 WSHSY, CDR2 SAAADI. CDR3 region: CASRDSSTEAFF. The CDR3 DNA sequence: TGCGCCAGCAGGGACAGCAGTACTGAAGCTTTCTTT.